This paragraph covers one TCR beta chain sequence. Its antigen remains unknown. PCR was performed using 60 Vbeta and 13 Jbeta primers. The data were produced by immunoSEQ multiplex PCR, yet TCRdb's version contains in-frame clones alone and is incomplete. This table holds about 160,000 clones, roughly nine tenths found once. This specimen belongs to a study of cytomegalovirus exposure and HLA in healthy donors. General study findings and limits: Usually a TCR sequence was rare, but some public TCRs were found in many donors. A missense variant in DCLRE1C was later tied to TCR beta V- and J-gene trimming.

While unrecorded immune exposures were likely, the donors were nominally healthy when sampled. Germline V CDR1 and CDR2: GTSNPN, SVGIG (reference sequence). Trimming took off 2 bases at V and 5 bases at J, with 10 bases between the two ends. The CDR3 totals 13 residues. This TCR was recovered from a woman between 25 and 40 years old in good health and CMV-seronegative. Sequenced input: PBMCs. This chain uses TRBV30 with TRBJ1-5, with TRBD1 as a possible D gene (5 bases). CDR3: CAWSLGADQPQHF. The CDR3 nucleotides read TGTGCCTGGAGTTTAGGGGCAGATCAGCCCCAGCATTTT.